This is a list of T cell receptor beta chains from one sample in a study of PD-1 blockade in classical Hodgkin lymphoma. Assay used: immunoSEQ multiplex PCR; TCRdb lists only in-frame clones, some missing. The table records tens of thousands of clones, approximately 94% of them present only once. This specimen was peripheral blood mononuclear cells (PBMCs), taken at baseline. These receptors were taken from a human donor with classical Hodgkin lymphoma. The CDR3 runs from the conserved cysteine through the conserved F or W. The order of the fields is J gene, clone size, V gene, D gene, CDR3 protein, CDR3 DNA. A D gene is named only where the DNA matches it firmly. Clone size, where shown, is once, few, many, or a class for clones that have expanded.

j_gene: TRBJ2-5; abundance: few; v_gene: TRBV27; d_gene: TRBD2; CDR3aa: CASRIMGGDQETQYF; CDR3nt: TGTGCCAGTCGTATAATGGGGGGGGATCAAGAGACCCAGTACTTC
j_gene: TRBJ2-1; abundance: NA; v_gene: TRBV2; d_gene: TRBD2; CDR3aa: CASSGGVTSGGYNEQFF; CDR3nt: TGTGCCAGCAGTGGGGGGGTGACTAGCGGTGGTTACAATGAGCAGTTCTTC
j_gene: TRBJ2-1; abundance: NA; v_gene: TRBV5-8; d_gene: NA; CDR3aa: CASKRGAEPFF; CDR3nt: TGTGCCAGTAAGCGCGGGGCGGAACCGTTCTTC
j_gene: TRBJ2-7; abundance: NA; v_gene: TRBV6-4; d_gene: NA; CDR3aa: CASTTVREENEQYF; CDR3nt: TGTGCCAGCACCACCGTCAGGGAGGAGAACGAGCAGTACTTC
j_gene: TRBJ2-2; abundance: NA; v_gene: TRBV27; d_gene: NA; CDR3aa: CASRSGLSTGELFF; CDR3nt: TGTGCCAGCAGGAGCGGACTGAGCACCGGGGAGCTGTTTTTT
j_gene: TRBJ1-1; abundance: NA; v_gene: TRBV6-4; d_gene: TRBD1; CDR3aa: CASSDSQGVGAEAFF; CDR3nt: TGTGCCAGCAGTGACTCTCAGGGGGTCGGAGCTGAAGCTTTCTTT
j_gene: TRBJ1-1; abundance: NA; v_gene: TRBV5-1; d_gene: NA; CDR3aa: CASSDSGGTEAFF; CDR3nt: TGCGCCAGCAGTGATTCGGGGGGCACTGAAGCTTTCTTT
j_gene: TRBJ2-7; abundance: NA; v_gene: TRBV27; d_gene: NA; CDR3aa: CASSFTGSQYEQYF; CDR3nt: TGTGCCAGCAGTTTCACCGGGTCACAATACGAGCAGTACTTC
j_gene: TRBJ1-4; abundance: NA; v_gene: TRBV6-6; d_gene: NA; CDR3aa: CASSYGIEKLFF; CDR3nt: TGTGCCAGCAGTTATGGGATCGAAAAACTGTTTTTT
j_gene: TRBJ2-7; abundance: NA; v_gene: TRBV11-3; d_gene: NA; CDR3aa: CASSLGLGYEQYF; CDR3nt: TGTGCCAGCAGCCTCGGGCTTGGCTACGAGCAGTACTTC
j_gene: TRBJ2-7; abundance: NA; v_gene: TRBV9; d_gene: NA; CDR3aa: CASSAPGRLYEQYF; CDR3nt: TGTGCCAGCAGCGCCCCGGGACGGCTCTACGAGCAGTACTTC
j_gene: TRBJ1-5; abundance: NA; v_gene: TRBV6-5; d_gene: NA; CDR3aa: CASSRAGDNQPQHF; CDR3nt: TGTGCCAGCAGTAGGGCAGGGGATAATCAGCCCCAGCATTTT
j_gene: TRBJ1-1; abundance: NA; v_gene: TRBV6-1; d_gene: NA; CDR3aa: CASSEDLRVGGTEAFF; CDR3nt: TGTGCCAGCAGTGAAGATTTGAGGGTGGGGGGTACTGAAGCTTTCTTT
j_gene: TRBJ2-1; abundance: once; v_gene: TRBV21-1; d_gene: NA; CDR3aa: CASSKDLPRTSGRPHYSYNEQFF; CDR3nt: TGTGCCAGCAGCAAAGACCTTCCACGGACTAGCGGGAGGCCACATTACTCCTACAATGAGCAGTTCTTC
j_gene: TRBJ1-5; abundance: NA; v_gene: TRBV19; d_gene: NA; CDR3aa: CASSIDQGGGNQPQHF; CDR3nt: TGTGCCAGTAGTATAGATCAAGGGGGAGGCAATCAGCCCCAGCATTTT